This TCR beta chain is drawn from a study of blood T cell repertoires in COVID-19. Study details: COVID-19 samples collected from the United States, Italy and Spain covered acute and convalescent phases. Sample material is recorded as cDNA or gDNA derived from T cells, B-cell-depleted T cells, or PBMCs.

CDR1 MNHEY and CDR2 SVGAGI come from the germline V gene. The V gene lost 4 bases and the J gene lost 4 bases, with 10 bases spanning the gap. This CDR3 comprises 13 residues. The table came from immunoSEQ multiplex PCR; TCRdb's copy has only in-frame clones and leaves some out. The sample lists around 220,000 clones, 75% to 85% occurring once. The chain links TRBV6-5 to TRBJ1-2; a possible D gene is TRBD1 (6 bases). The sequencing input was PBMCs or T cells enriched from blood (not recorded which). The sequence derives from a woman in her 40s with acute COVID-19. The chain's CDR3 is CASSSGAVYGYTF. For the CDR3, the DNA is TGTGCCAGCAGTTCAGGGGCGGTCTATGGCTACACCTTC.